These 4 T cell receptor beta chains share one sample of origin, sequenced in a study of blood T cell repertoires in COVID-19. TCRdb's table, derived via immunoSEQ multiplex PCR, lists solely in-frame clones and lacks some. This table has roughly 290,000 clones, over 75% appearing once. The source material was peripheral blood. The receptors were sampled from a woman aged 60 to 75 with acute or convalescent COVID-19.

This clone was seen just once. The rearrangement joins TRBV6-6 to TRBJ1-5, with D perhaps matching TRBD1 (5 bases). V shed 5 bases and J shed 2 bases, with 7 bases lying between them. The CDR3 has 13 residues. In germline, CDR1 is MNHNY, CDR2 SVGAGI (reference sequence). CDR3 in DNA: TGTGCCAGCAGTATAGGGGGCAATCAGCCCCAGCATTTT. Encoded protein: CASSIGGNQPQHF.

Notes on this clone: Other DNA variants within this sample encode the same CDR3. The chain carries TRBV18 and TRBJ2-3; 9 nucleotides align to TRBD2. The germline V gene encodes CDR1 KGHSH and CDR2 LQKENI. With V trimmed by 6 bases and J by 1 base, 5 bases remained unmatched. This CDR3 contains 15 residues. CDR3 amino acids: CASSPLAGGTDTQYF. As DNA, the CDR3 is TGTGCCAGCTCGCCCTTAGCGGGGGGCACAGATACGCAGTATTTT.

This clone was observed a few times. The CDR3 DNA sequence: TGTGCCAGTAGTAAGGACGGACAGGGGAGGACTGAAGCTTTCTTT. This gives the protein CASSKDGQGRTEAFF. The V gene is TRBV19, the J gene TRBJ1-1, with 9 bases aligning to TRBD1. Looked up from germline, CDR1 is LNHDA and CDR2 is SQIVND (reference sequence). Trimming at V came to 4 bases and at J to 5 bases, leaving 8 bases not matched to a gene. The CDR3 contains 15 residues.

A remark on this clone: At one boundary the junction diverges from the germline segment, which might be a read error. This chain uses TRBV23-1 with TRBJ2-3; 7 nucleotides align to TRBD1. TRBV23-1 is assigned to the ORF class and has an uncertain function. The CDR3 extends over 13 amino acids. This CDR3 is CASSYRTPGQLFF. CDR3 coding DNA: TGCGCCAGCAGTTACAGAACCCCGGGACAGTTATTTTTT.